This TCR beta chain was profiled in a study of T cell responses to AZD1222 COVID-19 vaccine. Study outcomes and limitations: Reportedly, nearly half the spike-specific TCRs target unmutated variant regions.

Details on this clone: Its specificity is unknown.

Per germline, CDR1 LNHDA and CDR2 SQIVND (reference sequence). This CDR3 region has 14 residues. Trimming removed 6 bases from V and 8 bases from J; junction bases left unmatched: 10. Measured with immunoSEQ multiplex PCR; TCRdb has only the in-frame clones, and not every one. The sample records approximately 110,000 clones, 65% to 90% being singletons. The sequencing used peripheral blood, collected on day 0 of AZD1222 vaccination. The sequence was collected from an adult in good health. The gene calls are TRBV19 and TRBJ1-5; 7 nucleotides align to TRBD1. The CDR3 nucleotides read TGTGCCAGTAGGGAACTACAGGGGTGGAAGCCCCAGCATTTT. Translation gives CASRELQGWKPQHF.